A single TCR beta chain is shown here with its context. The sample comes from a study of blood T cell repertoires in COVID-19. The CDR3 is 16 residues long. Trimming at V came to 5 bases and at J to 3 bases, leaving 10 bases not matched to a gene. CDR1 and CDR2 (germline): PRHDT, FYEKMQ (reference sequence). Measured with immunoSEQ multiplex PCR; TCRdb has only the in-frame clones, and not every one. This table holds under 250,000 clones, 80% to 90% found once. The sample comprised PBMCs or T cells enriched from blood (not recorded which). The V call is TRBV13, the J call TRBJ2-7, with 10 bases that match TRBD1. The TCR originated in a woman between 40 and 55 years old who had been exposed to COVID-19. CDR3 protein: CASSRTGDRGGYEQYF. The DNA of the CDR3 is TGTGCCAGCAGCCGAACAGGGGACAGGGGTGGCTACGAGCAGTACTTC.